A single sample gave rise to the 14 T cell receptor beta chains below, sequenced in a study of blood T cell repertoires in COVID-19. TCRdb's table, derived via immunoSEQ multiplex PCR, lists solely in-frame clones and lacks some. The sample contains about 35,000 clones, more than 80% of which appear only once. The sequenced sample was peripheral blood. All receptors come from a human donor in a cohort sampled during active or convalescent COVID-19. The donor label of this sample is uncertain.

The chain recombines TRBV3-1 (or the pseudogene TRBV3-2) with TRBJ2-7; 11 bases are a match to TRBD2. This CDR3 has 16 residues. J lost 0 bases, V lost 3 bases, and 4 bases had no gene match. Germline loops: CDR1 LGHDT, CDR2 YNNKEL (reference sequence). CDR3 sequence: CASSHTLAGVSYEQYF. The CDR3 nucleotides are TGTGCCAGCAGCCACACACTAGCGGGAGTCTCCTACGAGCAGTACTTC.

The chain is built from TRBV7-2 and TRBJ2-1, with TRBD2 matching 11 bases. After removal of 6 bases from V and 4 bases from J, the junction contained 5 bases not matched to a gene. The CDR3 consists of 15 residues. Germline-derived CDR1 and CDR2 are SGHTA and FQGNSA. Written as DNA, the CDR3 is TGTGCCAGCAGTCTCACTAGCGGGGGTTACAATGAGCAGTTCTTC. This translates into CASSLTSGGYNEQFF.

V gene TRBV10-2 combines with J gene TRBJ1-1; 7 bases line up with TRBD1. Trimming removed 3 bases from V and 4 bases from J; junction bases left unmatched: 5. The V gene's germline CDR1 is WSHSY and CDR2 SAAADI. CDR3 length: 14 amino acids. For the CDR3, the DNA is TGCGCCAGCAGTGAAGGGGCAGGGGGCACTGAAGCTTTCTTT. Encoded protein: CASSEGAGGTEAFF.

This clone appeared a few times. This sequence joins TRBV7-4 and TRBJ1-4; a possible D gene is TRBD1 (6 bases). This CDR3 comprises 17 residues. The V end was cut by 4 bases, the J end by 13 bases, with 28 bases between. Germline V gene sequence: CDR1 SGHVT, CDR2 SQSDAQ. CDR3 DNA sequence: TGTGCCAGCAGCTCATCTCACCCACGCCCTGGGACAAGTGGACTGTTTTTT. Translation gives CASSSSHPRPGTSGLFF. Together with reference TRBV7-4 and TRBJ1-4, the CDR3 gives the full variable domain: GAGVSQSPRYKVAKRGRDVALRCDSISGHVTLYWYRQTLGQGSEVLTYSQSDAQRDKSGRPSGRFSAERPERSVSTLKIQRTEQGDSAVYLCASSSSHPRPGTSGLFFGSGTQLSVL.

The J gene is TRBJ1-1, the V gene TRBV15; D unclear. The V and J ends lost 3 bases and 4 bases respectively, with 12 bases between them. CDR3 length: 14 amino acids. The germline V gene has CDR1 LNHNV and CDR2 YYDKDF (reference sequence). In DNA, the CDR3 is TGTGCCACCAGCAGGTTAGCCGGGATCACTGAAGCTTTCTTT. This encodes CATSRLAGITEAFF.

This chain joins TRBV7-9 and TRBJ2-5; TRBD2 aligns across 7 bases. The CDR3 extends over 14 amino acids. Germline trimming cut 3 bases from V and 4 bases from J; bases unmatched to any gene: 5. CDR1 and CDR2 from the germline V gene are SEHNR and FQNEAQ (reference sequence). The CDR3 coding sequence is TGTGCCAGCAGCTTTGCGGGAGTAGCAGAGACCCAGTACTTC. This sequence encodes CASSFAGVAETQYF.

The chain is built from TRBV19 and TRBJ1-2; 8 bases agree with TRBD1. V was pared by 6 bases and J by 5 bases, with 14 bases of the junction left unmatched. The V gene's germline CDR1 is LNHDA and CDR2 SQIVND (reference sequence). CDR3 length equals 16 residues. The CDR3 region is CASRTFRGDRTYGYTF. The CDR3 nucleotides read TGTGCCAGTAGAACCTTTAGAGGGGACAGGACATATGGCTACACCTTC.

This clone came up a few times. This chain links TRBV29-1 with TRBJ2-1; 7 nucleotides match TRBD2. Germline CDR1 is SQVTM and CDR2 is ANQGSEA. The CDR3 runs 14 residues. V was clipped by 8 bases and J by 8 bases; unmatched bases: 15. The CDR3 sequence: CSSSLAADGDEQFF. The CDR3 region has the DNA TGCAGCTCCTCCCTAGCGGCGGATGGGGATGAGCAGTTCTTC.

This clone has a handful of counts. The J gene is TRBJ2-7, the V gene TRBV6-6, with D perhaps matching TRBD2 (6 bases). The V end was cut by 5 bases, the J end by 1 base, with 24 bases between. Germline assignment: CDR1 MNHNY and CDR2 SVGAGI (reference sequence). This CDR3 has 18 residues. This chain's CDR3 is CASSRKLSVGRGSYEQYF. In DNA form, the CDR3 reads TGTGCCAGCAGTCGAAAACTCTCAGTCGGGAGAGGTTCCTACGAGCAGTACTTC.

For the CDR3, the DNA is TGTGCCAGCAGCCAAGATCGGCGGACTAGCGGGCTCAGTGGTGAGCAGTTCTTC. Translated, it gives CASSQDRRTSGLSGEQFF. The chain has TRBV4-2 and TRBJ2-1; 11 positions agree with TRBD2. CDR3 length: 18 residues. CDR1 is LGHNA and CDR2 is YNFKEQ in the germline V gene. V shed 0 bases and J 9 bases; nucleotides not matched to a gene: 13.

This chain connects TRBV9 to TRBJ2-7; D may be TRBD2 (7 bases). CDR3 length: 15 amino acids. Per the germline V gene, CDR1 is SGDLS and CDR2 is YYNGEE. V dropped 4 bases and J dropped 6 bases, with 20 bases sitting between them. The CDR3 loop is CASSPEGGRGSEQYF. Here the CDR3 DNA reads TGTGCCAGCAGCCCCGAGGGGGGGAGAGGTAGCGAGCAGTACTTC.

The CDR3, as DNA: TGTGCCTGGAGTAGGGCTAGCGGGGTCACAGATACGCAGTATTTT. Its protein is CAWSRASGVTDTQYF. V gene TRBV30 combines with J gene TRBJ2-3, with TRBD2 matching over 9 bases. The CDR3 runs 15 residues. CDR1 and CDR2 (germline): GTSNPN, SVGIG (reference sequence). J lost 2 bases, V lost 2 bases, and 5 bases had no gene match.

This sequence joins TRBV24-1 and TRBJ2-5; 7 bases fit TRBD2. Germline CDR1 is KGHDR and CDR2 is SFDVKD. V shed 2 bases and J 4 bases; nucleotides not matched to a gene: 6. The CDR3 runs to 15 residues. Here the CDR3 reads CATSDSGTKGETQYF. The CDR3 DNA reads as TGTGCCACCAGTGATTCCGGGACTAAGGGAGAGACCCAGTACTTC.

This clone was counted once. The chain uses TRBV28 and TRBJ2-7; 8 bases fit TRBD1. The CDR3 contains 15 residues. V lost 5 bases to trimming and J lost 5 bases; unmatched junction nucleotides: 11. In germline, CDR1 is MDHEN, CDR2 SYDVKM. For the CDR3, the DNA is TGTGCCAGCAGTCCGTCCCAGACAGGGGAAGACGAGCAGTACTTC. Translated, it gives CASSPSQTGEDEQYF.